This T cell receptor (beta chain) stems from a study of Ad26.COV2.S vaccination and SARS-CoV-2 variants. Study-wide background: In the COV1001 trial, the donor was in the Ad26.COV2.S arm. Ad26.COV2.S given intramuscularly, once or twice 56 days apart. Whole-study results and caveats: The placebo group had lower spike-specific TCR breadth than the vaccine recipients did.

Germline assignment: CDR1 KGHDR and CDR2 SFDVKD. Trimming took 0 bases from V and 5 from J; bases not matched to a gene: 5. The CDR3 runs to 16 residues. Noted treatment: some 20 received Ad26.COV2.S at low or high dose, single or two shots; roughly 5 received placebo; per-sample allocation not given. Samples came from day 63 after the first vaccine or placebo injection. In the case of this clone: Its target is unknown.

Profiled with immunoSEQ multiplex PCR; TCRdb holds only in-frame clones, not every one. The table records hundreds of thousands of clones, 70% to 90% of them present only once. The rearrangement links TRBV24-1 to TRBJ2-3; TRBD2 aligns across 9 bases. Sequenced here: peripheral blood, sampled in a trial of Ad26.COV2.S vaccine versus placebo. This TCR derives from a person aged 18 to 59 who received the Ad26.COV2.S COVID-19 vaccine or a placebo. CDR3: CATSDLVREGEDTQYF. Written as DNA, the CDR3 is TGTGCCACCAGTGATTTGGTGCGGGAGGGCGAAGATACGCAGTATTTT.